The 15 T cell receptor beta chains presented below share a single source sample, sequenced in a study of response to subunit inactivated influenza vaccine. MiXCR, applied by TCRdb to the RT-PCR reads, yields one record per CDR3 protein. The table includes about 700,000 distinct CDR3 sequences, approximately 13% detected once. This specimen consisted of PBMCs from blood, obtained around 15 days before vaccination. The receptors were sampled from a man aged 45 to 65 who received an inactivated influenza vaccine.

This rearrangement joins TRBV4-3 to TRBJ2-2, with TRBD2 identical over 11 bases. Germline-derived CDR1 and CDR2 are LGHNA and YSLEER. The CDR3 sequence is 16 residues long. After removal of 5 bases from V and 5 bases from J, the junction contained 7 bases not matched to a gene. As DNA, the CDR3 is TGCGCCAGCAGCAACTCCCTAGCGGGGGGAACCGGGGAGCTGTTTTTT. It specifies CASSNSLAGGTGELFF.

This clonotype was picked up a small number of times. The rearrangement links TRBV5-1 to TRBJ1-3; D ambiguous. V was shortened by 0 bases and J by 0 bases, with 10 bases between the two germline ends. The CDR3 loop spans 16 amino acids. Germline CDR1 is SGHRS and CDR2 is YFSETQ. CDR3 DNA: TGCGCCAGCAGCTTGGAAGGAGGAAGCTCTGGAAACACCATATATTTT. Translation gives CASSLEGGSSGNTIYF.

The sample holds many counts of this clonotype. CDR3 sequence reads: CSGGNYNEQFF. The CDR3 DNA sequence: TGCAGTGGGGGGAACTACAATGAGCAGTTCTTC. The chain joins TRBV20-1 to TRBJ2-1; D may correspond to TRBD1 or TRBD2 (5 bases each). There are 11 residues in the CDR3. CDR1 is DFQATT and CDR2 is SNEGSKA in the germline V gene (reference sequence). Between the trimmed V and J ends, which lost 7 bases and 3 bases, there was a span of 7 bases.

The chain couples TRBV6-1 to TRBJ2-7, with 7 nucleotides matching TRBD1. Losses at the gene ends were 6 bases for V and 0 bases for J; bases not matched to a gene: 8. Germline lookup yields CDR1 MNHNS and CDR2 SASEGT. The CDR3 contains 15 residues. The CDR3 DNA is TGTGCCAGCAGCTCACAGGGGTCGAGCTCCTACGAGCAGTACTTC. Its translation: CASSSQGSSSYEQYF.

This chain connects TRBV29-1 to TRBJ2-1, with 9 bases identical to TRBD2. CDR3 size: 15 residues. J was trimmed by 4 bases and V by 4 bases; bases with no gene match: 8. CDR1 SQVTM and CDR2 ANQGSEA come from the germline V gene. In DNA form, the CDR3 reads TGCAGCGTTGGGGAGGGTAGCGGGAGATACAATGAGCAGTTCTTC. Protein sequence: CSVGEGSGRYNEQFF.

There are a few counts of this clonotype. The chain carries TRBV2 and TRBJ2-1; 8 bases are shared with TRBD2. The CDR3 is made up of 16 amino acids. CDR1 is SNHLY and CDR2 is FYNNEI in the germline V gene. Trimming removed 6 bases from V and 4 bases from J; junction bases left unmatched: 11. In DNA form, the CDR3 reads TGTGCCAGCAGAGGCCGACTAGCGACCGTATACAATGAGCAGTTCTTC. This translates into CASRGRLATVYNEQFF.

This clonotype has at least ten counts. The chain joins TRBV7-9 to TRBJ2-3; D call uncertain. The germline CDR1 and CDR2 sequences are SEHNR and FQNEAQ (reference sequence). CDR3 size: 14 residues. Trimming removed 3 bases at V and 0 bases at J, with 7 bases between. The CDR3 here is CASSFFASTDTQYF. CDR3 DNA sequence: TGTGCCAGCAGCTTTTTCGCTAGCACAGATACGCAGTATTTT.

A few counts support this clonotype. This chain's CDR3 is CASSEGTLATNEKLFF. The CDR3 DNA reads TGTGCCAGCAGTGAAGGGACACTAGCAACTAATGAAAAACTGTTTTTT. The gene calls are TRBV6-1 and TRBJ1-4, with a possible D match to TRBD1 (5 bases). Trimming pared 1 base from V and 0 bases from J, leaving 9 bases between. The CDR3 length is 16 residues. CDR1 and CDR2 (germline): MNHNS, SASEGT.

V and J are TRBV6-1 and TRBJ1-5; D ambiguous. V was pared by 5 bases and J by 3 bases, with 29 bases between. Per the germline V gene, CDR1 is MNHNS and CDR2 is SASEGT. This CDR3 region has 20 residues. Here the CDR3 reads CASSKRVPNSAGILNQPQHF. Here the CDR3 DNA reads TGTGCCAGCAGTAAAAGGGTGCCTAACTCAGCCGGGATCCTCAATCAGCCCCAGCATTTT.

This clonotype was recorded at least ten times. At one end, the junction sequence differs from germline, possibly due to a read error. V and J are TRBV10-3 and TRBJ2-5, with D possibly matching TRBD1 (7 bases). This CDR3 region has 15 residues. Looked up from germline, CDR1 is ENHRY and CDR2 is SYGVKD. CDR3 in DNA: TGTGCCATCAGGGAGTCGGGGGACAGTAAAGAGACCCAGTACTTC. Translation: CAIRESGDSKETQYF.

This clonotype was recorded a few times. This chain uses TRBV29-1 with TRBJ2-7; D possibly corresponds to TRBD1 (6 bases). Trimming took off 3 bases at V and 3 bases at J, with 9 bases between the two ends. The CDR3 sequence is 12 residues long. CDR1 SQVTM and CDR2 ANQGSEA come from the germline V gene. The CDR3 DNA reads as TGCAGCGTTGAGGGCAGGGGCTACGAGCAGTACTTC. This translates into CSVEGRGYEQYF.

This clonotype has just a few counts. V gene TRBV2 combines with J gene TRBJ2-7, with a tentative D call TRBD1 (5 bases). The CDR3 totals 12 residues. The V end was cut by 6 bases, the J end by 4 bases, with 10 bases between. Per the germline V gene, CDR1 is SNHLY and CDR2 is FYNNEI. As DNA, the CDR3 is TGTGCCAGCAGCGTACAGGAGTACGAGCAGTACTTC. It codes for CASSVQEYEQYF.

This clonotype was seen only a few times. V gene TRBV5-6 combines with J gene TRBJ2-1; D possibly corresponds to TRBD1 (6 bases). The CDR3 consists of 15 residues. Germline V gene lookup returns CDR1 SGHDT and CDR2 YYEEEE. Trimming shortened V by 0 bases and J by 4 bases, and 11 bases separated the two germline ends. The CDR3 loop is CASSLGGPVYNEQFF. As DNA, the CDR3 is TGTGCCAGCAGCTTGGGGGGGCCGGTTTACAATGAGCAGTTCTTC.

This sequence joins TRBV29-1 and TRBJ2-5; possible D gene TRBD2, 5 bases. CDR1 and CDR2 (germline): SQVTM, ANQGSEA. The germline V and J ends were trimmed by 4 bases and 0 bases, with 15 bases remaining between them. The CDR3 totals 15 residues. The CDR3 DNA is TGCAGCGTTGTAGAGGGAGCGACGTACCAAGAGACCCAGTACTTC. Amino acids: CSVVEGATYQETQYF.

This clonotype showed up just a few times. The chain couples TRBV4-3 to TRBJ1-6; the D is unclear. Trimming shortened V by 1 base and J by 6 bases, and 7 bases separated the two germline ends. The CDR3 covers 14 residues. Germline CDR1 reads LGHNA; CDR2 reads YSLEER. CDR3 DNA: TGCGCCAGCAGCCAAGCGGTCGGTAATTCACCCCTCCACTTT. Its translation is CASSQAVGNSPLHF.